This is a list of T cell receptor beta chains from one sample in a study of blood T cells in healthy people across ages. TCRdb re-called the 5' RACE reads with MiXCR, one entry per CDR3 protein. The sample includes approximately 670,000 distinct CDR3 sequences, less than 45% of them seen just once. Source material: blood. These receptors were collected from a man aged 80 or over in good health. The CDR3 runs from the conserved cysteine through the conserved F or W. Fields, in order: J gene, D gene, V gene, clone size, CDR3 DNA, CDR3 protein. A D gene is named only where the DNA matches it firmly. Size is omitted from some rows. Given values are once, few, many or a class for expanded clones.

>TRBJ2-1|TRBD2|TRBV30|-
TGTGCCTGGAGTGTACAAGGCGGGAGCCAGTTCTTC
CAWSVQGGSQFF
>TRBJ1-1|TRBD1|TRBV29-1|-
TGCAGCGTCCGGACAGGGAGGGACACTGAAGCTTTCTTT
CSVRTGRDTEAFF
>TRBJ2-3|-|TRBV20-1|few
TGCAGTGCTAGAGGGACTCCTAATACAGATACGCAGTATTTT
CSARGTPNTDTQYF
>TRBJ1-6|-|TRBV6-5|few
TGTGCCAGCTATCCCAGCTCCTATAATTCACCCCTCCACTTT
CASYPSSYNSPLHF
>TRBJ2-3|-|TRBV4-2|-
TGTGCCAGCAGCCAAACGGGAATCACAGATACGCAGTATTTT
CASSQTGITDTQYF
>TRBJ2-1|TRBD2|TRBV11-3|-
TGTGCCAGCAGCCCCGGGGGGGCAGACAATGAGCAGTTCTTC
CASSPGGADNEQFF
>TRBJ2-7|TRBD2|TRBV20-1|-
TGCAGTGCTATCTCAACTAGCGGGCCCTACTACGAGCAGTACTTC
CSAISTSGPYYEQYF
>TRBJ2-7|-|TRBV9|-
TGTGCCAGCAGCCAAGGTACGACGGGATCCTACGAGCAGTACTTC
CASSQGTTGSYEQYF
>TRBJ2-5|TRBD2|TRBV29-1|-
TGCAGCGTCATACCGGGACTAGCGGGGATCCAAGAGACCCAGTACTTC
CSVIPGLAGIQETQYF
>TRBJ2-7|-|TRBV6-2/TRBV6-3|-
TGTGCCAGCAGATTCTCCGGGGCTAGCTCCTACGAGCAGTACTTC
CASRFSGASSYEQYF
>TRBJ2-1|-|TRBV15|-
TGTGCCACCAGCAGATTAAACTCTGAGCAGTTCTTC
CATSRLNSEQFF
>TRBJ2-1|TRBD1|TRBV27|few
TGTGCCAGCAGTTTATCGTGGACAGGGGTGGCTGAGCAGTTCTTC
CASSLSWTGVAEQFF
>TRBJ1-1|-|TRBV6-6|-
TGTGCCAGCAGTTACCCCAGTACCGGTGAAGCTTTCTTT
CASSYPSTGEAFF
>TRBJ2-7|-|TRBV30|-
TGTGCCTGGAGTTGGGGGGTTTGGGACGAGCAGTACTTC
CAWSWGVWDEQYF
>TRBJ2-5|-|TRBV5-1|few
TGCGCCAGCAGCTTGGCGTCTACTCGCACGTCCCAAGAGACCCAGTACTTC
CASSLASTRTSQETQYF
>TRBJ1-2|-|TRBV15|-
TGTGCCACCAGCAGGGGACGGATGACCTATGGCTACACCTTC
CATSRGRMTYGYTF
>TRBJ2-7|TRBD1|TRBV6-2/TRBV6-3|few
TGTGCCAGCGTCCTCACCGGGACAGGGGATTACGAGCAGTACTTC
CASVLTGTGDYEQYF
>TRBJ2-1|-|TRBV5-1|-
TGCGCCAGCAGCTTAGCCGGGGGACTCTCCTACAATGAGCAGTTCTTC
CASSLAGGLSYNEQFF
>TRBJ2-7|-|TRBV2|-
TGTGCCAGCATTGTGCAGGGGTACGAGCAGTACTTC
CASIVQGYEQYF
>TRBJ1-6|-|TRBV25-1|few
TGTGCCAGCAGTGCCCGGACAGAAGTTAGTTCACCCCTCCACTTT
CASSARTEVSSPLHF
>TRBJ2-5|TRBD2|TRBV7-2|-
TGTGCCAGCAGTCGTAGCGGGAGGCGCTACAATGAGCAGTACTTC
CASSRSGRRYNEQYF
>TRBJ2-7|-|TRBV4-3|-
TGCGCCAGCAGCCAAGTGGGGGACGGCTCCTACGAGCAGTACTTC
CASSQVGDGSYEQYF
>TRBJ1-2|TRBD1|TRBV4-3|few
TGCGCCAGCAGGTTAGACAGGGGCTATGGCTACACCTTC
CASRLDRGYGYTF
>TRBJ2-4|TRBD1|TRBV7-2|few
TGTGCCAGCAGCTTCACAGGGGGCATGGCCAAAAACATTCAGTACTTC
CASSFTGGMAKNIQYF
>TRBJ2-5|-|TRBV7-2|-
TGTGCCAGCAACCCAGCAGGGGATGAGACCCAGTACTTC
CASNPAGDETQYF
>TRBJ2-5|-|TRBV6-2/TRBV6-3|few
TGTGCCAGCAGTTACGGGACCTTACAAGAGACCCAGTACTTC
CASSYGTLQETQYF
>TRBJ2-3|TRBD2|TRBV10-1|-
TGCGCCAGCAGCTCTAGCGGAGCACCCACAGATACGCAGTATTTT
CASSSSGAPTDTQYF
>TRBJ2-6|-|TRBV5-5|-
TGTGCCAGCAGCCTTGGGGATCCCGGGGGAACTGGGGCCAACGTCCTGACTTTC
CASSLGDPGGTGANVLTF
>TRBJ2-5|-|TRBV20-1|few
TGCAGTGCGTACAGCGTTCAAGAGACCCAGTACTTC
CSAYSVQETQYF
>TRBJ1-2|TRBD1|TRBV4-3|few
TGCGCCAGCAGCCAAGATTACAGGGGGCGGGATGGCTACACCTTC
CASSQDYRGRDGYTF
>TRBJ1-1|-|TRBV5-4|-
TGTGCCAGTAGCTCCTTAACAGGAAGGACTGAAGCTTTCTTT
CASSSLTGRTEAFF
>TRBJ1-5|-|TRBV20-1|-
TGCAGTGCTAGTCAAGCCGGCCTCTATAGCAATCAGCCCCAGCATTTT
CSASQAGLYSNQPQHF
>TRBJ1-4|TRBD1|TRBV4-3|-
TGCGCCAGCAGCCATCAGGGGGACAGAACTAATGAAAAACTGTTTTTT
CASSHQGDRTNEKLFF
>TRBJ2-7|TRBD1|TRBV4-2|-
TGTGCCAGCAGCCAAGAACCGACAGGGGGCGCGTACTTC
CASSQEPTGGAYF
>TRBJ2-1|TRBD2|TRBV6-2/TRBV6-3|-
TGTGCCAGCAGTTACTCGGGGGGGGTATCGCAGTTCTTC
CASSYSGGVSQFF
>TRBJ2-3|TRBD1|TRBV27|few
TGTGCCAGCAGTTTTACAGGGGATGCAGATACGCAGTATTTT
CASSFTGDADTQYF
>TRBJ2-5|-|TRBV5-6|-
TGTGCCAGCAGTCTGCGGCAGATGGGAATAGAGACCCAGTACTTC
CASSLRQMGIETQYF
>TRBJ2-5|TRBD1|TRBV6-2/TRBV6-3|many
TGTGCCAGCAGAAGGGACAGGGCAGAGACCCAGTACTTC
CASRRDRAETQYF
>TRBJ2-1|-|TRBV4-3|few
TGCGCCAGCAGCCAAATTAGCCCTCGTCCGGGACGGACCTACAATGAGCAGTTCTTC
CASSQISPRPGRTYNEQFF
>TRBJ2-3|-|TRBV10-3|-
TGTGCCAGTACCTGGGGCAATACGCAGTATTTT
CASTWGNTQYF
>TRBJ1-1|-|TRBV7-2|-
TGTGCCAGCAGCCAACGTGGGAATTGGAACACTGAAGCTTTCTTT
CASSQRGNWNTEAFF
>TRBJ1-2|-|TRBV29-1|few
TGCAGCGCCTCATTATCGGGATATGGCTACACCTTC
CSASLSGYGYTF
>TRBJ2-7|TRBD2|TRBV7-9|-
TGTGCCAGCAGCTTGGGACTAGATTCCCACGAGCAGTACTTC
CASSLGLDSHEQYF
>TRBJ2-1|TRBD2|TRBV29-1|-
TGCAGCGTTGGGGGAGGGAGCGGGTCCTCCTACAATGAGCAGTTCTTC
CSVGGGSGSSYNEQFF
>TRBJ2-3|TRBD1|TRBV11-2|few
TGTGCCGGCAGCTTAGGGACAGGGACTAGCACAGATACGCAGTATTTT
CAGSLGTGTSTDTQYF
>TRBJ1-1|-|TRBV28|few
TGTGCCAGCAGCGGGATACGGAACACTGAAGCTTTCTTT
CASSGIRNTEAFF